The entry below describes one T cell receptor (beta chain). Its antigen is still unknown. CDR1 is SGHDN, CDR2 FVKESK, per germline. CDR3 length: 14 residues. V was clipped by 0 bases and J by 9 bases, with 15 bases between them. These data are taken from a study of siplizumab effects on memory and regulatory T cells. Study-level points and caveats: In roughly 75-95% of proliferating CD4+ or CD8+ clones, a naive or memory phenotype could not be assigned. Naive T cells seemed more diverse than memory cells; they also seemed major alloresponse contributors. Alloreactive clones mapping to unstimulated subsets formed only a minor fraction.

Repertoires were generated with immunoSEQ multiplex PCR, while TCRdb's copy carries only in-frame clones and drops some. Here the sample spans 57,000 or so clones, roughly 85% being singletons. Sequenced material: memory CD4+ T cells sorted from blood. The rearrangement links TRBV14 to TRBJ2-7, with D possibly TRBD2 on 5 matching bases. This sequence originates from a human donor in good health. The CDR3 protein is CASSQDPGTGWQYF. The DNA for the CDR3 is TGTGCCAGCAGCCAAGATCCCGGCACGGGGTGGCAGTACTTC.